This T cell receptor beta chain is from a study of blood T cell repertoires in COVID-19. Overall study context: Samples representing acute and convalescent COVID-19 were sourced from the United States, Italy and Spain.

CDR3 length: 16 amino acids. Trimming removed 3 bases from V and 0 bases from J; junction bases left unmatched: 8. Germline V gene lookup returns CDR1 LGHNT and CDR2 FRNRAP. The assay was immunoSEQ multiplex PCR, and TCRdb's table has in-frame clones only and misses some. The data show under 2,500 clones, roughly 87% seen once. This chain uses TRBV12-5 with TRBJ2-7; 7 positions agree with TRBD1. The sequenced sample was peripheral blood. The source of this sequence is a man in his 70s with active COVID-19. CDR3 sequence reads: CASGFKGARSSYEQYF. CDR3 DNA sequence: TGTGCTAGTGGTTTTAAGGGGGCCAGGAGCTCCTACGAGCAGTACTTC. Variable domain in full (rest from reference TRBV12-5 and TRBJ2-7): DARVTQTPRHKVTEMGQEVTMRCQPILGHNTVFWYRQTMMQGLELLAYFRNRAPLDDSGMPKDRFSAEMPDATLATLKIQPSEPRDSAVYFCASGFKGARSSYEQYFGPGTRLTVT.